This TCR beta chain derives from a study of T cell responses to AZD1222 COVID-19 vaccine. Notes on the study in general: White British people made up most donors, females outnumbered males, and clonal diversity was possibly underestimated. No repertoire was sampled before or during the peak T cell response, only after it. Baseline serostatus was positive in only five to seven AZD1222 recipients. At 160-218 and 743-854, vaccine-associated CD4 TCRs were dominant, and they spanned spike.

The CDR3 contains 16 residues. Germline lookup yields CDR1 SGHVS and CDR2 FNYEAQ. The V segment lost 5 bases and the J segment 6 bases; nucleotides outside the gene matches: 8. The data were produced by immunoSEQ multiplex PCR, yet TCRdb's version contains in-frame clones alone and is incomplete. The table has more than 150,000 clones, 80% to 90% seen once; the top ten hold just under 7%. Details on this clone: What it binds is not known.

Sequences were derived from peripheral blood, sampled after recovery from COVID-19. The receptor was isolated from an adult who had recovered from COVID-19. V and J are TRBV7-6 and TRBJ1-6, with 9 bases fitting TRBD1. This chain's CDR3 is CASSPRGGQGNSPLHF. The CDR3 DNA reads as TGTGCCAGCAGCCCGAGGGGGGGACAGGGTAATTCACCCCTCCACTTT.